The 19 T cell receptor beta chains below come from one sample, sequenced in a study of T cells after yellow fever vaccination. TCRdb re-called the 5' RACE reads with MiXCR, one entry per CDR3 protein. The sample contains about 45,000 distinct CDR3 sequences, 6.8% of which appear only once. Sequences were derived from CD8+ T cells not binding an NS4B(214-222) dextramer, sorted from PBMCs, sampled 45 days after the yellow fever booster vaccination. These receptors were obtained from a man aged 25 to 40 who received the YFV17D yellow fever vaccine.

Regarding this clonotype: Being one base from a much bigger clone, this may be a read error. The DNA of the CDR3 is TGTGCCAGCAACAAAGTCTCCTACGAGCAGTACTTC. Translation: CASNKVSYEQYF. The rearrangement links TRBV21-1 to TRBJ2-7. TRBV21-1 is reported as a pseudogene. This CDR3 comprises 12 residues.

This clonotype was recorded many times. The chain joins TRBV4-3 to TRBJ2-3, with 12 bases matching TRBD1. Germline CDR1 LGHNA, CDR2 YSLEER. V shed 0 bases and J 5 bases; nucleotides not matched to a gene: 3. This CDR3 comprises 16 residues. The CDR3 nucleotides are TGCGCCAGCAGCCAAGAGGGACAGGGGGCCATAGATACGCAGTATTTT. Its translation is CASSQEGQGAIDTQYF.

This clonotype was picked up many times. This chain joins TRBV18 and TRBJ2-7, with TRBD2 as a possible D gene (6 bases). Between the trimmed V and J ends, which lost 8 bases and 6 bases, there was a span of 17 bases. CDR3 length: 13 residues. Germline V gene lookup returns CDR1 KGHSH and CDR2 LQKENI. CDR3 nucleotide sequence: TGTGCCAGCCGAGGGAGTGACGGGGGCGAGCAGTACTTC. Translated, it gives CASRGSDGGEQYF.

This clonotype was found many times. V and J are TRBV7-8 and TRBJ2-7, with D perhaps TRBD2 (5 bases). The V gene lost 5 bases and the J gene lost 6 bases, with 11 bases spanning the gap. From germline, CDR1 is SGHVS and CDR2 FQNEAQ. This CDR3 spans 12 amino acids. CDR3 loop: CASSLGGGEQYF. For the CDR3, the DNA is TGTGCCAGCAGCCTTGGAGGCGGCGAGCAGTACTTC.

This clonotype was observed at least ten times. The genes are TRBV29-1 and TRBJ1-1, with TRBD1 as a possible D gene (5 bases). The ends were cut back, 7 bases at V and 4 bases at J, with 16 bases in the middle. Germline V CDR1 and CDR2: SQVTM, ANQGSEA. The CDR3 is made up of 13 amino acids. This CDR3 is CSDTAGAGTEAFF. The CDR3 DNA reads as TGCAGCGACACGGCCGGGGCTGGCACTGAAGCTTTCTTT.

To note about this clonotype: A clone one base away is much larger, so this may be a read error. This chain links TRBV6-1 with TRBJ2-1, with a weak D call TRBD2 (5 bases). CDR3 length equals 14 residues. In germline, CDR1 is MNHNS, CDR2 SASEGT. The ends were cut back, 7 bases at V and 9 bases at J, with 19 bases in the middle. The CDR3: CASTSEGGVVEQFF. The CDR3 coding sequence is TGTGCCAGCACCTCGGAAGGAGGAGTAGTTGAGCAGTTCTTC.

This clonotype was observed many times. The chain recombines TRBV7-2 with TRBJ2-7, with D possibly called TRBD1 or TRBD2 (5 bases each). The V end was cut by 2 bases, the J end by 2 bases, with 13 bases between. CDR1 is SGHTA and CDR2 is FQGNSA in the germline V gene. The CDR3 contains 15 residues. The CDR3, as DNA: TGTGCCAGCAGCTTACCGGGGACGAGGGCCTACGAGCAGTACTTC. It codes for CASSLPGTRAYEQYF.

J is TRBJ1-2 and V is TRBV7-9, with 8 nucleotides matching TRBD1. V shed 5 bases, J shed 6 bases, and the junction held 8 bases outside the gene matches. CDR3 length: 14 amino acids. Germline V gene lookup returns CDR1 SEHNR and CDR2 FQNEAQ (reference sequence). CDR3 loop: CASSVGQGSDGYTF. CDR3 DNA sequence: TGTGCCAGCAGCGTAGGACAGGGATCAGATGGCTACACCTTC.

This clonotype was found a few times. The chain combines TRBV12-3 or TRBV12-4 with TRBJ2-3; 11 bases are a match to TRBD2. Trimming at V came to 4 bases and at J to 5 bases, leaving 17 bases not matched to a gene. The CDR3 loop spans 19 amino acids. For the CDR3, the DNA is TGTGCCAGCAGTTCGACTAGCGGGACCGTATTTGGCATCGAAGATACGCAGTATTTT. It encodes CASSSTSGTVFGIEDTQYF.

The V call is TRBV9, the J call TRBJ2-1, with D possibly matching TRBD2 (6 bases). Germline-derived CDR1 and CDR2 are SGDLS and YYNGEE. Trimming removed 2 bases from V and 7 bases from J, with 13 bases in between. CDR3 size: 14 residues. The CDR3 DNA reads as TGTGCCAGCAGCGTCGGAGGGCCGGTGAATGAGCAGTTCTTC. As protein: CASSVGGPVNEQFF.

This clonotype was seen at least ten times. This chain connects TRBV27 to TRBJ2-3; D may be TRBD1 (5 bases). The CDR3 runs 15 residues. The germline gives CDR1 MNHEY, CDR2 SMNVEV (reference sequence). V was clipped by 4 bases and J by 4 bases, with 15 bases between them. In DNA, the CDR3 is TGTGCCAGCAGTTCTTTCGGCAGGGTTGCAGATACGCAGTATTTT. Protein: CASSSFGRVADTQYF.

There are many counts of this clonotype. This chain connects TRBV6-1 to TRBJ2-1; 8 bases fit TRBD2. Germline V CDR1 and CDR2: MNHNS, SASEGT. The CDR3 has 13 residues. J gave up 7 bases and V 5 bases, and 4 bases lay outside the gene matches. CDR3 residues: CASSPTSVNEQFF. DNA for the CDR3: TGTGCCAGCAGTCCGACTAGCGTAAATGAGCAGTTCTTC.

This clonotype has ten or more counts. The chain has TRBV28 and TRBJ2-5; tentative D call: TRBD2 (6 bases). Per the germline V gene, CDR1 is MDHEN and CDR2 is SYDVKM. Trimming removed 4 bases from V and 5 bases from J, with 17 bases in between. The CDR3 is made up of 15 amino acids. In DNA form, the CDR3 reads TGTGCCAGCAGTTCAGGGCCGGGGGTTGATGAGACCCAGTACTTC. Amino acid sequence: CASSSGPGVDETQYF.

This clonotype was picked up many times. The chain employs TRBV9 and TRBJ2-5, with 7 bases matching TRBD2. With 3 bases clipped from V and 5 bases from J, the junction kept 1 base outside the gene matches. Germline loops: CDR1 SGDLS, CDR2 YYNGEE. The CDR3 is made up of 12 amino acids. The CDR3 bases are TGTGCCAGCAGCGACGGGGGGGAGACCCAGTACTTC. Its translation: CASSDGGETQYF.

This clonotype has a count of ten or more. The chain recombines TRBV9 with TRBJ2-7; 11 bases fit TRBD1. The ends lost 1 base at V and 6 bases at J; junction bases unmatched: 6. The CDR3 sequence is 15 residues long. Per germline, CDR1 SGDLS and CDR2 YYNGEE. The CDR3: CASSVRGQGVSEQYF. The CDR3, as DNA: TGTGCCAGCAGCGTAAGGGGACAGGGGGTGAGCGAGCAGTACTTC.

This clonotype was recorded many times. The V call is TRBV30, the J call TRBJ2-3, with 9 nucleotides matching TRBD2. The CDR3 contains 14 residues. CDR1 and CDR2 (germline): GTSNPN, SVGIG (reference sequence). J gave up 6 bases and V 1 base, and 5 bases lay outside the gene matches. CDR3 sequence reads: CAWSEGLAADTQYF. DNA for the CDR3: TGTGCCTGGAGTGAGGGACTAGCAGCGGATACGCAGTATTTT.

This clonotype was counted at least ten times. The rearrangement links TRBV4-3 to TRBJ2-1; D possibly corresponds to TRBD2 (6 bases). Looked up from germline, CDR1 is LGHNA and CDR2 is YSLEER. The length of the CDR3 is 14 residues. The ends were cut back, 1 base at V and 9 bases at J, with 13 bases in the middle. CDR3 sequence reads: CASSQGAGVSEQFF. DNA of the CDR3: TGCGCCAGCAGCCAAGGAGCGGGTGTCAGTGAGCAGTTCTTC.

The chain links TRBV10-3 to TRBJ2-3; 13 nucleotides agree with TRBD2. Germline V CDR1 and CDR2: ENHRY, SYGVKD. The CDR3 consists of 18 residues. Trimming removed 4 bases from V and 3 bases from J; junction bases left unmatched: 10. The chain's CDR3 is CAISALGLAGEVTDTQYF. The CDR3 coding sequence is TGTGCCATCAGTGCGCTTGGACTAGCGGGAGAGGTAACAGATACGCAGTATTTT.

In the case of this clonotype: A read error is possible here, since a much larger clone lies one base away. The J gene is TRBJ2-7, the V gene TRBV2; no clear D. This CDR3 comprises 16 residues. The germline V gene encodes CDR1 SNHLY and CDR2 FYNNEI. The CDR3 loop is CASSLLTGPPSYAQYF. CDR3 bases: TGTGCCAGCAGTCTCCTCACGGGCCCCCCGTCCTACGCGCAGTACTTC.